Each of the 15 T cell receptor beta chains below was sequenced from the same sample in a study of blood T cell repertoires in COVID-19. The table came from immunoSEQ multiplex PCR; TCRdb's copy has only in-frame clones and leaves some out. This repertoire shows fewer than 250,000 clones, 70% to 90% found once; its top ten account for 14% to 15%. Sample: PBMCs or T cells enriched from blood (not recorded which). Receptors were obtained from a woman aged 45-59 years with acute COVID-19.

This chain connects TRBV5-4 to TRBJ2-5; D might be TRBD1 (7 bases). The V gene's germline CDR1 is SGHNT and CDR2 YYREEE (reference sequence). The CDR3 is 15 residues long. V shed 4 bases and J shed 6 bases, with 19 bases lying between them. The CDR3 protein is CASSPTGRGEKTQYF. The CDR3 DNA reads TGTGCCAGCAGCCCTACCGGCAGGGGGGAAAAGACCCAGTACTTC.

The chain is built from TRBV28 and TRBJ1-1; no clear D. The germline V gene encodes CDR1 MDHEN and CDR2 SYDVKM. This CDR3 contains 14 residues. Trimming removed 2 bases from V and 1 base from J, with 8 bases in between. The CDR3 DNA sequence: TGTGCCAGCAGTTTAGCAGCAGGGAACACTGAAGCTTTCTTT. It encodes CASSLAAGNTEAFF.

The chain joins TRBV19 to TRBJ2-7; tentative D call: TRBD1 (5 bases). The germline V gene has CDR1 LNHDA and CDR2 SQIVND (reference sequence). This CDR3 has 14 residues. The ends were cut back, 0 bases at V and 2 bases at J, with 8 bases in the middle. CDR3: CASSIDSGPYEQYF. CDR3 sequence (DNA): TGTGCCAGTAGTATAGATTCAGGGCCCTACGAGCAGTACTTC.

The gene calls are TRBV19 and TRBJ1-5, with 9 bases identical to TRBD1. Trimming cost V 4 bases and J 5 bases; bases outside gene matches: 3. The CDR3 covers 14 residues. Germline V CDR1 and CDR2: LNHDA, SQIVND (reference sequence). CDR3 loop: CASSTTGGHQPQHF. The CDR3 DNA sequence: TGTGCCAGTAGTACTACAGGGGGCCATCAGCCCCAGCATTTT.

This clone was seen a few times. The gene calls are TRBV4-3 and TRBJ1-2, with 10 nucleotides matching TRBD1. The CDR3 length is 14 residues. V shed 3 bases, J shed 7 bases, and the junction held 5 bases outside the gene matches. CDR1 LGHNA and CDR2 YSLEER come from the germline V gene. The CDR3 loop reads CASSHSGTGVGYTF. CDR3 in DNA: TGCGCCAGCAGCCATTCCGGGACAGGGGTTGGCTACACCTTC.

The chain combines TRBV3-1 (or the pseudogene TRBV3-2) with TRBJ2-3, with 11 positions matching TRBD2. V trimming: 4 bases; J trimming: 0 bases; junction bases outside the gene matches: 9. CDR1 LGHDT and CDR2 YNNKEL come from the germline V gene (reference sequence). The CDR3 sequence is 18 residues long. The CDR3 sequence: CASSPTQRLAGSTDTQYF. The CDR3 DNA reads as TGTGCCAGCAGCCCTACCCAACGACTAGCGGGGAGCACAGATACGCAGTATTTT.

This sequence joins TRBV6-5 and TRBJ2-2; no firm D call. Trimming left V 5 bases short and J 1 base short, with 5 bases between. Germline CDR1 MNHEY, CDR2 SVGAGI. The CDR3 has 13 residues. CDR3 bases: TGTGCCAGCAGTCCACTGAACACCGGGGAGCTGTTTTTT. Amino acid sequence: CASSPLNTGELFF.

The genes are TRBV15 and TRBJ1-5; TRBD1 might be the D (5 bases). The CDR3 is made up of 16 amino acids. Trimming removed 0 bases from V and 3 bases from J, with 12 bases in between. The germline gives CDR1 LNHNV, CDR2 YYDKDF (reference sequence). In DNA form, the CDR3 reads TGTGCCACCAGCAGAGAAGGCGACAGACACAATCAGCCCCAGCATTTT. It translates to CATSREGDRHNQPQHF. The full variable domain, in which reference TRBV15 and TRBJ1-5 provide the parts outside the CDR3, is DAMVIQNPRYQVTQFGKPVTLSCSQTLNHNVMYWYQQKSSQAPKLLFHYYDKDFNNEADTPDNFQSRRPNTSFCFLDIRSPGLGDTAMYLCATSREGDRHNQPQHFGDGTRLSIL.

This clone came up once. CDR3 sequence reads: CASSVLPQGQNGYTF. The DNA for the CDR3 is TGTGCCAGCAGCGTCCTCCCTCAGGGGCAGAATGGCTACACCTTC. The chain carries TRBV9 and TRBJ1-2, with D possibly matching TRBD1 (6 bases). The ends were cut back, 2 bases at V and 6 bases at J, with 17 bases in the middle. Germline lookup yields CDR1 SGDLS and CDR2 YYNGEE. The CDR3 is made up of 15 amino acids.

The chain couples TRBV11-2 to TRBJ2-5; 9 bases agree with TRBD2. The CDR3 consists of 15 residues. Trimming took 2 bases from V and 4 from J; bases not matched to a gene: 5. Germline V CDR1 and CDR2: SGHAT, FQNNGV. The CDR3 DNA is TGTGCCAGCAGCTTAATTTTAGCGGGAGCAGAGACCCAGTACTTC. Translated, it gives CASSLILAGAETQYF.

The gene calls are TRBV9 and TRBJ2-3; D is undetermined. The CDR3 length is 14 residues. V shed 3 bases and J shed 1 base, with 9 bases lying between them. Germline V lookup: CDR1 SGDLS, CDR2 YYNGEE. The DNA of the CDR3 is TGTGCCAGCAGCGACCGGAGACGCACAGATACGCAGTATTTT. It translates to CASSDRRRTDTQYF.

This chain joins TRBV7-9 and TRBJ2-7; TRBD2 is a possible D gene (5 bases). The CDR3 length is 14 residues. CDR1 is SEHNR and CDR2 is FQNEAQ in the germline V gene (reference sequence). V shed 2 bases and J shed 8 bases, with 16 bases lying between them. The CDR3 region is CASSLMGVQIQQYF. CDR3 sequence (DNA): TGTGCCAGCAGCTTAATGGGAGTTCAAATCCAGCAGTACTTC. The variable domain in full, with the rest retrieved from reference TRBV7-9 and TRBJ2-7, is DTGVSQNPRHKITKRGQNVTFRCDPISEHNRLYWYRQTLGQGPEFLTYFQNEAQLEKSRLLSDRFSAERPKGSFSTLEIQRTEQGDSAMYLCASSLMGVQIQQYFGPGTRLTVT.

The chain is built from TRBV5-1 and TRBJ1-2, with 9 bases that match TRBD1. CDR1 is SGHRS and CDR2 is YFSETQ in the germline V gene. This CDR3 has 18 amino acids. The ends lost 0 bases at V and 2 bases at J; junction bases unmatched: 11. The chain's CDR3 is CASSLGDRAPLLNYGYTF. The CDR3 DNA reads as TGCGCCAGCAGCTTGGGGGACAGGGCTCCCTTATTAAACTATGGCTACACCTTC.

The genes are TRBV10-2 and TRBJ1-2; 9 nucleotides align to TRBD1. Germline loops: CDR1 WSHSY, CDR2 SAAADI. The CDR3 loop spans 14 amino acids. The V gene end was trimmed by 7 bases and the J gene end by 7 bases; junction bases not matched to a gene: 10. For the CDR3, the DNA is TGCGCCAGCAATGACAGGGGGACCTATGGTGGCTACACCTTC. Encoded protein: CASNDRGTYGGYTF.

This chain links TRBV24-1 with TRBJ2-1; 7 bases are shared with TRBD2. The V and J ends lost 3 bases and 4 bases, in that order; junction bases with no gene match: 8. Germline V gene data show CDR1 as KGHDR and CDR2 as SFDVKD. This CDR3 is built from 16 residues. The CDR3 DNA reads TGTGCCACCAGTGATACGAGGACTAGACTGTACAATGAGCAGTTCTTC. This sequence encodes CATSDTRTRLYNEQFF.